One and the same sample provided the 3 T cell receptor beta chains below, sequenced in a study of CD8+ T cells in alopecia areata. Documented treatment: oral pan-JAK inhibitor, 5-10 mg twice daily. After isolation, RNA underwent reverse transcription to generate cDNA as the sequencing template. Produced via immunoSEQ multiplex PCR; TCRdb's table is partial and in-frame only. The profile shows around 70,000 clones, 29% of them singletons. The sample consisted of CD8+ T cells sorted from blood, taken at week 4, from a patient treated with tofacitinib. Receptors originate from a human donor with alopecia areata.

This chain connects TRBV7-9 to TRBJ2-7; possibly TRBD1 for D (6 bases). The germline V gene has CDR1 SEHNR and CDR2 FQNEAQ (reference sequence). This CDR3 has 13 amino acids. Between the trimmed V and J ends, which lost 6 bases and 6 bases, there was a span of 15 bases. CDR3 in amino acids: CASSPQGKSEQYF. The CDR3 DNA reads TGTGCCAGCAGTCCGCAGGGGAAAAGCGAGCAGTACTTC.

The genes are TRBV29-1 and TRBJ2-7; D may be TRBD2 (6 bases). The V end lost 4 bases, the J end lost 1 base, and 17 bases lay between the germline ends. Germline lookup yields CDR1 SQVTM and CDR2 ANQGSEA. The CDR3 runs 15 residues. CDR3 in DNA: TGCAGCGTTGGATTTCCGGGAGCCTTATCCTACGAGCAGTACTTC. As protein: CSVGFPGALSYEQYF.

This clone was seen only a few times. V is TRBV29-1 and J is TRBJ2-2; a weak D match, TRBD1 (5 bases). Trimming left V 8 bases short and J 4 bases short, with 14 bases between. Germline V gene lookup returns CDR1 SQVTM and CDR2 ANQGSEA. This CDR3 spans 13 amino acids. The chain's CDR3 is CSLSGQITGELFF. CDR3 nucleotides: TGCAGCCTCTCAGGACAAATCACCGGGGAGCTGTTTTTT.